These T cell receptor beta chains were read from a single sample in a study of T cells in Graves' hyperthyroidism and ophthalmopathy. In TCRdb, the multiplex PCR reads were re-called with MiXCR into one record per CDR3 protein. The sample lists a few hundred thousand distinct CDR3 sequences; about 15% were seen once. Sequencing was carried out using blood. The receptor set was obtained from a woman between 18 and 30 years old with Graves' hyperthyroidism. The conserved cysteine and the conserved F or W are not part of the CDR3 here. The order of the fields is J gene, V gene, CDR3 protein.

>TRBJ1-3|TRBV7-3
ASSLGGRTTGNTIY
>TRBJ2-1|TRBV3-1
ASSQGLAGGREQF
>TRBJ2-1|TRBV11-2
ASSLRGLVEQF
>TRBJ2-3|TRBV7-3
ASSPGLAGGAQY
>TRBJ1-6|TRBV20-1
SAPTGRNSPLH
>TRBJ1-5|TRBV10-3
AISPEYNQPQH
>TRBJ2-7|TRBV9
ASSTSLAGVEEQY
>TRBJ2-1|TRBV6-1
ASSEASGSSYNEQF
>TRBJ2-2|TRBV12-3/TRBV12-4
ASRDPRDKISNTGELF
>TRBJ1-1|TRBV19
ASSSRTGIAEAF
>TRBJ1-4|TRBV6-6
ASSYGGVNEKLF
>TRBJ1-2|TRBV20-1
SAILEGYT
>TRBJ2-1|TRBV6-6
ASSYGGNEQF
>TRBJ2-1|TRBV7-6
ASSFLADNPYNEQF
>TRBJ2-3|TRBV20-1
SARDGRRGPDTQY
>TRBJ2-3|TRBV3-1
ASSQVAGGGDTQY
>TRBJ2-1|TRBV7-3
ASSSGLAGAYEQF
>TRBJ2-3|TRBV9
ASSEGSDTDTQY
>TRBJ2-1|TRBV7-2
ASSTLLVVEQF
>TRBJ2-5|TRBV2
ASSFRRQETQY
>TRBJ2-1|TRBV5-1
ASSNPRASRYNEQF
>TRBJ1-2|TRBV29-1
SVEDPGGIDNYGYT
>TRBJ2-3|TRBV7-8
ASSLLRALTDTQY
>TRBJ1-1|TRBV29-1
SVYRTGNTEAF
>TRBJ2-2|TRBV7-9
ASTFGQRTGELF
>TRBJ2-1|TRBV27
ASSEGGGTLYNEQF
>TRBJ1-1|TRBV20-1
SARVTEAF
>TRBJ1-5|TRBV6-1
ASSDGGGYQPQH
>TRBJ2-1|TRBV5-1
ASRATGVSEQF
>TRBJ1-1|TRBV29-1
SGELGNTEAF
>TRBJ1-1|TRBV15
ATSRDKTGGRTEAF
>TRBJ2-7|TRBV7-6
ASSRPGGNEQY
>TRBJ2-1|TRBV6-1
ASRSSGLAGSDEQF
>TRBJ2-6|TRBV5-6
ASSSLASSGANVLT
>TRBJ1-2|TRBV30
TWSDAPGTDYGYT
>TRBJ1-4|TRBV27
ATGGAGDSEKLF
>TRBJ2-2|TRBV11-1
ASRVGTGNTGELF
>TRBJ1-3|TRBV6-1
ASSPPAGTGNTIY
>TRBJ2-2|TRBV7-7
ASSPVAGSGELF
>TRBJ2-1|TRBV12-3/TRBV12-4
ASSLVGPNEQF
>TRBJ2-3|TRBV11-1
ASSFMGSLSTDTQY
>TRBJ2-1|TRBV11-1
ASSPGPDRQF